Listed here are 2 T cell receptor beta chains from one sample, sequenced in a study of T cells in Graves' hyperthyroidism and ophthalmopathy. The TCR beta CDR3 regions underwent amplification using RNA transcripts as the source. First-round RT-PCR with HTBI primers amplified the TCR CDR3 region. TCRdb reanalysed the multiplex PCR reads using MiXCR and keeps one entry per CDR3 protein. In the table there are 450,000 to 650,000 distinct CDR3 sequences, about a fifth of which are singletons. The source material was blood. These receptors originate from a man younger than 35 with Graves' hyperthyroidism.

This clonotype was detected ten times or more. This chain links TRBV20-1 with TRBJ2-7; no firm D call. The length of the CDR3 is 13 residues. V dropped 0 bases and J dropped 3 bases, with 9 bases sitting between them. CDR1 DFQATT and CDR2 SNEGSKA come from the germline V gene (reference sequence). For the CDR3, the DNA is TGCAGTGCTAGAGATCAGATGGACTACGAGCAGTACTTC. It encodes CSARDQMDYEQYF.

Many counts were recorded for this clonotype. Here the CDR3 reads CSVGTGGAKNIQYF. The CDR3 coding sequence is TGCAGCGTTGGGACAGGTGGGGCCAAAAACATTCAGTACTTC. This chain uses TRBV29-1 with TRBJ2-4, with TRBD1 identical over 7 bases. CDR3 size: 14 residues. Trimming cost V 4 bases and J 1 base; bases outside gene matches: 4. Germline lookup yields CDR1 SQVTM and CDR2 ANQGSEA.